This T cell receptor (beta chain) was identified during a study of radiation and T cells in renal cell carcinoma. The data were produced by immunoSEQ multiplex PCR, yet TCRdb's version contains in-frame clones alone and is incomplete. This table has roughly 140,000 clones, 87% appearing once. In germline, CDR1 is SGHRS, CDR2 YFSETQ. The CDR3 covers 15 residues. V lost 0 bases and J 2 bases, leaving 10 bases between the germline ends. Time point denoted: blood 2 weeks post-SBRT. The treatment here: 15 Gy SBRT to primary tumor, nephrectomy 4 weeks later. Sequenced here: blood, sampled from a patient whose treatment included radiotherapy and nephrectomy. The sequence was obtained from a woman between 50 and 59 years old with renal cell carcinoma. The chain couples TRBV5-1 to TRBJ2-3; D gene uncertain. CDR3: CASSLDGPPTDTQYF. CDR3 DNA sequence: TGCGCCAGCAGCTTGGATGGTCCGCCCACAGATACGCAGTATTTT.